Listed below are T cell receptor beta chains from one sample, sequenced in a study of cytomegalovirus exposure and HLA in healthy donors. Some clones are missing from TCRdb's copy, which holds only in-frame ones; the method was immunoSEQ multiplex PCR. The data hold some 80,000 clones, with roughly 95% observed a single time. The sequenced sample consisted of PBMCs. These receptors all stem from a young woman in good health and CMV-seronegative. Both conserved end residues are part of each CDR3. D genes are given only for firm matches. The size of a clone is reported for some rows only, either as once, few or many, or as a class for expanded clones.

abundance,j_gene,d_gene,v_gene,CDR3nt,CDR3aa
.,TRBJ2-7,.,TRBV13,TGTGCCAGCAGCTTTCCCCCAACCTACGAGCAGTACTTC,CASSFPPTYEQYF
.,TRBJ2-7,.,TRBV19,TGTGCCAGTAGTGGCCCGGGGCAGGGGAACTACGAGCAGTACTTC,CASSGPGQGNYEQYF
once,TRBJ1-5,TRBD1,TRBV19,TGTGCCAGTAACAGGGGATACTATAGCAATCAGCCCCAGCATTTT,CASNRGYYSNQPQHF
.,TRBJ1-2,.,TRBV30,TGTGCCTGGAGTGTACGGGTGGGCTATGGCTACACCTTC,CAWSVRVGYGYTF
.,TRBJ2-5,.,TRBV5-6,TGTGCCAGCAGCCCGTTCTTCCAGGGGCGCGGAGAGACCCAGTACTTC,CASSPFFQGRGETQYF
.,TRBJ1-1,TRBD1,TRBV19,TGTGCCAGTAGATCCCGGGACAGAGAAAGTGCTTTCTTT,CASRSRDRESAFF
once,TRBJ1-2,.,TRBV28,TGTGCCAGCAGGGGGCGGTTCCGGGACAAAATTTCCCACACAGATGGCTACACCTTC,CASRGRFRDKISHTDGYTF
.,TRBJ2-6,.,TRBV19,TGTGCCAGTAGTCCGACAGGACTCTCTGGGGCCAACGTCCTGACTTTC,CASSPTGLSGANVLTF
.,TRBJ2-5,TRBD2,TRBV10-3,TGTGCCATCAGAGGTCTAGCGGATAAAGAGACCCAGTACTTC,CAIRGLADKETQYF
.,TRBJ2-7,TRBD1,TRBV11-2,TGTGCCAGCAGGGACAGGGTGGCCGAGCAGTACTTC,CASRDRVAEQYF
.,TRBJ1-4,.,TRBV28,TGTGCCAGCAGTTTGGAAGGGGGGGTCTCTAATGAAAAACTGTTTTTT,CASSLEGGVSNEKLFF
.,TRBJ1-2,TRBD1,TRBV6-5,TGTGCCAGCAGTTCCCCACGGGACAGGGCAGGTGGCTACACCTTC,CASSSPRDRAGGYTF
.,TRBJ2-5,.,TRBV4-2,TGTGCCAGCAGCCAAGATGGGGACTACCAAGAGACCCAGTACTTC,CASSQDGDYQETQYF
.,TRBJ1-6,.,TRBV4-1,TGCGCCAGCAGCCCCTTAGCCGGCATCTATAATTCACCCCTCCACTTT,CASSPLAGIYNSPLHF
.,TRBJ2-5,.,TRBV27,TGTGCCAGCAGTTTATGGGCCACGGGGAAAGAGACCCAGTACTTC,CASSLWATGKETQYF
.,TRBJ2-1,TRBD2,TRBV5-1,TGCGCCAGCAGCTTGGCCCCCCACACTAGCGCCACCTACAATGAGCAGTTCTTC,CASSLAPHTSATYNEQFF
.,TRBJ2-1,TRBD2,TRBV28,TGTGCCAGCACCTCATTAGCGGGAGGGGTCTATGAGCAGTTCTTC,CASTSLAGGVYEQFF
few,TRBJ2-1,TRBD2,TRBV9,TGTGCCAGCAGCGTAGGGTCTAGCGGGGCCTACAATGAGCAGTTCTTC,CASSVGSSGAYNEQFF
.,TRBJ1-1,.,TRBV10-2,TGCGCCAGCAGTGAGGTCCGAGGGAACACTGAAGCTTTCTTT,CASSEVRGNTEAFF
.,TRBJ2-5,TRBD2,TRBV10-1,TGCGCCAGCAGTGCCGCCGGAGGTAGCGGGAAGGGAGAGACCCAGTACTTC,CASSAAGGSGKGETQYF
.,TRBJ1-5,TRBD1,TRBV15,TGTGCCACCAGCAGAGATCTTCGGGGACCAGGGGGACGAAATCAGCCCCAGCATTTT,CATSRDLRGPGGRNQPQHF
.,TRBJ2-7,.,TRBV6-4,TGTGCCAGCAGCGACACTGCTAGATCCCACGAGCAGTACTTC,CASSDTARSHEQYF
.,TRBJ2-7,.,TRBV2,TGTGCCAGCAGTGAATTGGCGGATCCCTCACCCTACGAGCAGTACTTC,CASSELADPSPYEQYF
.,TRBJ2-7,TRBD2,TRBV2,TGTGCCAGCAGTGAACTCGGACTAGCGGGAAACGAGCAGTACTTC,CASSELGLAGNEQYF
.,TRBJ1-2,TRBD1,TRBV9,TGTGCCAGCAGCGTGAACACAGGGGGCTACGGCTACACCTTC,CASSVNTGGYGYTF
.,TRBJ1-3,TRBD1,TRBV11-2,TGTGCCAGCAGCTCGCCCCGTGGGGGACAGGGAATCCAGGCTGACACCATATATTTT,CASSSPRGGQGIQADTIYF
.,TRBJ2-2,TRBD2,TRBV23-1,TGCGCCAGCAGTCAAATAATGGCTCCAGCGGGAGGACTCCCACCCGCGAACACCGGGGAGCTGTTTTTT,CASSQIMAPAGGLPPANTGELFF
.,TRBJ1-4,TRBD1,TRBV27,TGTGCCAGCAGGACAGGGGTTGGGGAAAAACTGTTTTTT,CASRTGVGEKLFF
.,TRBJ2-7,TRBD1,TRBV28,TGTGCCAGCAGCTTGGGACAGCCATCCTACGAGCAGTACTTC,CASSLGQPSYEQYF
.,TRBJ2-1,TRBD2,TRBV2,TGTGCCAGCAGTTTTCTAGCGGGAGGGTGGAATGAGCAGTTCTTC,CASSFLAGGWNEQFF
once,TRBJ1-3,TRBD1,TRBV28,TGTGCCAGCACAACCTGGGACAGACGAAACACCATATATTTT,CASTTWDRRNTIYF
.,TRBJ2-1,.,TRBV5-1,TGCGCCAGCAGCTTGGTACCAGCGGACGGATTCAATGAGCAGTTCTTC,CASSLVPADGFNEQFF
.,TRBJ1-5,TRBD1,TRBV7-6,TGTGCCAGCAGCTTTGGCCCGGGACAGGGGAGTCAGCCCCAGCATTTT,CASSFGPGQGSQPQHF
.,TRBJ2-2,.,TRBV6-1,TGTGCCAGCGGTACGGGACTGCCCCCCGGGGAGCTGTTTTTT,CASGTGLPPGELFF
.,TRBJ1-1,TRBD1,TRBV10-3,TGTGCCATCAGCAAGACAGGGGGCGATACTGAAGCTTTCTTT,CAISKTGGDTEAFF
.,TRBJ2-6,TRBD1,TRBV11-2,TGTGCCAGCAGCCCCGAGGACAGGGCCGTCCCTGGGGCCAACGTCCTGACTTTC,CASSPEDRAVPGANVLTF
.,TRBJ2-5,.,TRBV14,TGTGCCAGCAGCCAAGGTCGGGAGTACCAAGAGACCCAGTACTTC,CASSQGREYQETQYF
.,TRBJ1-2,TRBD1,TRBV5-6,TGTGCCAGCAGCACAGGGGGCGGCTACACCTTC,CASSTGGGYTF
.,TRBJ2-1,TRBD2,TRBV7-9,TGTGCCAGCAGCCCCCGGACTAGCGGGATAAATGAGCAGTTCTTC,CASSPRTSGINEQFF
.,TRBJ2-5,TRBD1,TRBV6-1,TGTGCCAGCAAAGTGGGGGAACAGGGGTGGGAGACCCAGTACTTC,CASKVGEQGWETQYF
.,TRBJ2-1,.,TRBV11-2,TGTGCCAGCAGGAGTTCGTCCGGAGTGAATGAGCAGTTCTTC,CASRSSSGVNEQFF
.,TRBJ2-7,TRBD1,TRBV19,TGTGCCAGTAGGAAAATTGGACAGGGAATGAGGAACGAGCAGTACTTC,CASRKIGQGMRNEQYF
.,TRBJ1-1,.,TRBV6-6,TGTGCCAGCAGAAATTCAATCGGGAAGGGTAGGCCTGAAGCTTTCTTT,CASRNSIGKGRPEAFF
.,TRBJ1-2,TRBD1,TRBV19,TGTGCCAGTAGAGACAGGGGAGAGTATGGCTACACCTTC,CASRDRGEYGYTF
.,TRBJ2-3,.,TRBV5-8,TGTGCCAGCAGCTTGGTTTGGGGCCATCCTAGCACAGATACGCAGTATTTT,CASSLVWGHPSTDTQYF
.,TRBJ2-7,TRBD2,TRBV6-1,TGTGCCAGCAGTGAAACAGCGGGATTTTGGTACGAGCAGTACTTC,CASSETAGFWYEQYF
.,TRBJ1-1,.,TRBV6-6,TGTGCCAGCAGTTACTCGCGAAACACTGAAGCTTTCTTT,CASSYSRNTEAFF
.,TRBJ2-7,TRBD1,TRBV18,TGTGCCAGCTCAGCTCCTGGACAGGGGGTAGCCTACGAGCAGTACTTC,CASSAPGQGVAYEQYF
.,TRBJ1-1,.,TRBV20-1,TGCAGTGCTAGTCCTTTGACTGAAGCTTTCTTT,CSASPLTEAFF
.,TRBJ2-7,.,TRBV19,TGTGCCAGTAGTATAGACGGTCCGTACGAGCAGTACTTC,CASSIDGPYEQYF
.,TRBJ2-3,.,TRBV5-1,TGCGCCAGCAGAACAACACCGGGTCTCCGCACAGATACGCAGTATTTT,CASRTTPGLRTDTQYF
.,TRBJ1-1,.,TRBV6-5,TGTGCCAGCAGTTCCCTAGCAATGGCGCTGAACACTGAAGCTTTCTTT,CASSSLAMALNTEAFF
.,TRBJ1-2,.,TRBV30,TGTGCCTGGAGGGACAGAGCTAACTATGGCTACACCTTC,CAWRDRANYGYTF
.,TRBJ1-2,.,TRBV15,TGTGCCACCAGCAGAGATACTGCCTATGGCTACACCTTC,CATSRDTAYGYTF
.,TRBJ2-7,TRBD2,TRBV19,TGTGCCAGTAGTATTGGGTGGCCCCGGACTAGCGGGACCTACGAGCAGTACTTC,CASSIGWPRTSGTYEQYF
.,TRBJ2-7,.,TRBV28,TGTGCCAGCACCTCTTCCCGGCAGGGAATATACGAGCAGTACTTC,CASTSSRQGIYEQYF
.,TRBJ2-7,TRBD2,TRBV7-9,TGTGCCAGCAGCTTATGGATAGCGGGGGGGTCCTACGAGCAGTACTTC,CASSLWIAGGSYEQYF